This T cell receptor beta chain was retrieved from a study of blood T cell repertoires in COVID-19. Across the study: The origin of the acute and convalescent COVID-19 samples was the United States, Italy and Spain.

Per the original data handling: How many nucleated cells were present was estimated from reference gene primer amplification. Clones were sequenced by immunoSEQ multiplex PCR, and TCRdb holds only the in-frame ones, with some missing. Clone size and the V and J calls come from that table; the DNA yielded D and trimming. Here the sample spans roughly 51,000 clones, 91% being singletons. The CDR3 covers 11 residues. Germline V gene lookup returns CDR1 SQVTM and CDR2 ANQGSEA. V dropped 7 bases and J dropped 4 bases, with 7 bases sitting between them. This clone showed up just a few times. This receptor was taken from a woman in her sixties with active or convalescent COVID-19. What was sequenced was peripheral blood. The chain is built from TRBV29-1 and TRBJ2-2; D call uncertain. The CDR3 bases are TGCAGCGCGTACAGCACCGGGGAGCTGTTTTTT. Protein product: CSAYSTGELFF.